This paragraph reports one T cell receptor (beta chain). The antigen is undetermined. This CDR3 comprises 15 residues. In germline, CDR1 is ENHRY, CDR2 SYGVKD. The V end was cut by 6 bases, the J end by 0 bases, with 14 bases between. Only in-frame clones appear in the TCRdb table, and some are missing; sequencing was by immunoSEQ multiplex PCR. The sample carries about 58,000 clones, 91% recorded once. The record originates from a study of OX40 agonist ivuxolimab in advanced cancers. General study findings and limits: Circulating CD4+ and CD8+ T cells showed clonal expansion by week 6 at 0.1 to 3.0 mg/kg.

Material: CD4+ or CD8+ T cells sorted from blood, obtained in a trial of the OX40 agonist ivuxolimab. The chain carries TRBV10-3 and TRBJ1-1, with D possibly being TRBD1 (5 bases). The origin of this receptor is an adult with an advanced solid tumor such as melanoma, head and neck, liver or kidney cancer. This CDR3 is CAIRDGTVVNTEAFF. CDR3 DNA sequence: TGTGCCATCAGAGACGGGACGGTCGTGAACACTGAAGCTTTCTTT.